This entry lists 32 T cell receptor beta chains sequenced from one sample in a study of CD8 T cells in Susac syndrome. Random hexamers served to reverse transcribe roughly 0.5 to 1 ug RNA. One entry per CDR3 protein results from TCRdb running MiXCR on the immunoSEQ multiplex PCR reads. Of around 170,000 distinct CDR3 sequences listed, 90% to 95% are singletons. The material sequenced was CD8+ T cells from PBMCs. The receptors were gathered from a human donor with multiple sclerosis.

The chain uses TRBV19 and TRBJ2-7; the D gene is possibly TRBD1 (5 bases). Germline V gene data show CDR1 as LNHDA and CDR2 as SQIVND (reference sequence). V lost 3 bases to trimming and J lost 3 bases, with 15 bases between them. The CDR3 has 15 amino acids. The CDR3 reads CASSMFGHGDYEQYF. CDR3 sequence (DNA): TGTGCCAGTAGTATGTTTGGACACGGAGACTACGAGCAGTACTTC.

The chain is built from TRBV15 and TRBJ2-7, with 9 bases lining up with TRBD1. Germline values: CDR1 LNHNV, CDR2 YYDKDF (reference sequence). CDR3 size: 14 residues. J gave up 2 bases and V 3 bases, and 2 bases lay outside the gene matches. CDR3 nucleotide sequence: TGTGCCACCAGCAGCGGGACAGGGACCTACGAGCAGTACTTC. This codes for CATSSGTGTYEQYF.

V usage is TRBV3-1 and J usage is TRBJ2-1; 9 bases fit TRBD2. CDR3 length: 18 residues. The ends lost 0 bases at V and 0 bases at J; junction bases unmatched: 6. Per germline, CDR1 LGHDT and CDR2 YNNKEL (reference sequence). CDR3: CASSQDLGGGDSYNEQFF. The CDR3 coding sequence is TGTGCCAGCAGCCAAGATCTTGGCGGGGGGGACTCCTACAATGAGCAGTTCTTC.

A single count supports this clonotype. This chain links TRBV7-2 with TRBJ1-4, with a possible D match to TRBD1 (6 bases). This CDR3 spans 15 amino acids. V lost 4 bases to trimming and J lost 12 bases, with 21 bases between them. Germline CDR1 SGHTA, CDR2 FQGNSA. CDR3 sequence reads: CASSWVGGPRAELFF. The CDR3, as DNA: TGTGCCAGCAGCTGGGTGGGGGGGCCGAGGGCGGAACTGTTTTTT.

J is TRBJ2-2 and V is TRBV9; D might be TRBD2 (5 bases). The CDR3 loop spans 14 amino acids. Germline-derived CDR1 and CDR2 are SGDLS and YYNGEE. Trimming took off 1 base at V and 5 bases at J, with 9 bases between the two ends. The chain's CDR3 is CASSVSRATGELFF. In DNA form, the CDR3 reads TGTGCCAGCAGCGTATCGAGGGCGACCGGGGAGCTGTTTTTT.

CDR3 DNA sequence: TGTGCCAGCAGTTTCCACGGAGAGAATTCACCCCTCCACTTT. Protein sequence: CASSFHGENSPLHF. This rearrangement joins TRBV12-3 or TRBV12-4 to TRBJ1-6, with D unresolved. The V and J ends lost 3 bases and 7 bases respectively, with 10 bases between them. The CDR3 has 14 amino acids.

The V and J genes are TRBV29-1 and TRBJ2-7, with 9 bases that match TRBD1. The germline gives CDR1 SQVTM, CDR2 ANQGSEA. The CDR3 loop spans 15 amino acids. The junction had 3 bases not matched to a gene; V was cut back by 0 bases and J by 0 bases. For the CDR3, the DNA is TGCAGCGTTGAAGAGGACAGGGGCTACTCCTACGAGCAGTACTTC. This translates into CSVEEDRGYSYEQYF.

The rearrangement uses TRBV12-3 or TRBV12-4 and TRBJ2-2; D is perhaps TRBD1 (5 bases). This CDR3 has 14 amino acids. The V gene lost 5 bases and the J gene lost 6 bases, with 13 bases spanning the gap. CDR3 DNA sequence: TGTGCCAGCAGTCCTACAGGTTTCGCCGGGGAGCTGTTTTTT. It yields the protein CASSPTGFAGELFF.

This clonotype was found once. The chain has TRBV27 and TRBJ2-7; D uncertain. V shed 0 bases and J shed 0 bases, with 12 bases lying between them. Per germline, CDR1 MNHEY and CDR2 SMNVEV (reference sequence). The CDR3 is made up of 16 amino acids. The CDR3 reads CASSLSRSRSSYEQYF. The DNA of the CDR3 is TGTGCCAGCAGTTTATCACGAAGCCGCAGCTCCTACGAGCAGTACTTC.

CDR3 in amino acids: CASSLESGGPYEQYF. As DNA, the CDR3 is TGTGCCAGCAGCTTAGAATCGGGGGGTCCCTACGAGCAGTACTTC. This chain links TRBV11-2 with TRBJ2-7; TRBD2 agrees at 7 bases. V trimming: 0 bases; J trimming: 2 bases; junction bases outside the gene matches: 4. Germline V gene data show CDR1 as SGHAT and CDR2 as FQNNGV. The CDR3 loop spans 15 amino acids.

This rearrangement joins TRBV20-1 to TRBJ1-2; TRBD1 agrees at 9 bases. After removal of 6 bases from V and 2 bases from J, the junction contained 7 bases not matched to a gene. CDR1 and CDR2 (germline): DFQATT, SNEGSKA (reference sequence). The CDR3 runs to 14 residues. For the CDR3, the DNA is TGCAGTGCGCGGACAGGGGTTTCGAACTATGGCTACACCTTC. As protein: CSARTGVSNYGYTF.

This clonotype was picked up one time. This sequence joins TRBV20-1 and TRBJ2-1; D call uncertain. CDR3 size: 13 residues. Per germline, CDR1 DFQATT and CDR2 SNEGSKA (reference sequence). V lost 3 bases to trimming and J lost 0 bases, with 6 bases between them. CDR3 sequence (DNA): TGCAGTGCTAGGGGCAACTCCTACAATGAGCAGTTCTTC. This translates into CSARGNSYNEQFF.

The J gene is TRBJ2-7, the V gene TRBV27; 9 bases line up with TRBD1. Germline-derived CDR1 and CDR2 are MNHEY and SMNVEV (reference sequence). V gave up 5 bases and J gave up 6 bases; unmatched junction bases: 8. This CDR3 spans 14 amino acids. The CDR3 reads CASSPRDRVAEQYF. DNA for the CDR3: TGTGCCAGCAGTCCAAGGGACAGGGTTGCCGAGCAGTACTTC.

The V and J genes are TRBV5-1 and TRBJ2-1; possibly TRBD2 for D (6 bases). CDR1 and CDR2 from the germline V gene are SGHRS and YFSETQ. This CDR3 spans 15 amino acids. Trimming removed 5 bases from V and 3 bases from J, with 15 bases in between. CDR3 residues: CASRSPQDYYNEQFF. The CDR3 nucleotides are TGCGCCAGCAGATCGCCGCAGGACTACTACAATGAGCAGTTCTTC.

As DNA, the CDR3 is TGCGCCAGCAGCATGACAGGGTGGGATGAGCAGTTCTTC. Translated, it gives CASSMTGWDEQFF. The chain is built from TRBV5-1 and TRBJ2-1; 7 positions match TRBD1. Germline CDR1 reads SGHRS; CDR2 reads YFSETQ. J lost 8 bases, V lost 4 bases, and 6 bases had no gene match. The CDR3 spans 13 residues.

The chain carries TRBV12-3 or TRBV12-4 and TRBJ2-1; 10 nucleotides agree with TRBD2. The CDR3 is made up of 15 amino acids. V trimming: 2 bases; J trimming: 10 bases; junction bases outside the gene matches: 8. CDR3 nucleotides: TGTGCCAGCAGTTTACCTAGCGGGAGACTAGAAGAGCAGTTCTTC. Translation gives CASSLPSGRLEEQFF.

The chain combines TRBV6-6 with TRBJ1-2; 8 bases are a match to TRBD1. Germline V lookup: CDR1 MNHNY, CDR2 SVGAGI (reference sequence). V lost 7 bases to trimming and J lost 4 bases; unmatched junction nucleotides: 5. CDR3 length equals 13 residues. The CDR3 sequence is CASKGRGLYGYTF. The CDR3 DNA reads as TGTGCCAGCAAGGGCAGGGGGCTCTATGGCTACACCTTC.

The chain uses TRBV2 and TRBJ1-2, with D hard to call. V lost 6 bases, J lost 6 bases, and 14 bases lay in between. The CDR3 consists of 13 residues. Germline V lookup: CDR1 SNHLY, CDR2 FYNNEI. For the CDR3, the DNA is TGTGCCAGCAGGTTCACCGTCGGCAATGGCTACACCTTC. The encoded protein is CASRFTVGNGYTF.

V usage is TRBV9 and J usage is TRBJ2-7; weak D call: TRBD2 (7 bases). Germline lookup yields CDR1 SGDLS and CDR2 YYNGEE. V gave up 3 bases and J gave up 3 bases, with 13 bases separating them. CDR3 length equals 14 residues. DNA of the CDR3: TGTGCCAGCAGCGGCGGGGGCCCAAACTACGAGCAGTACTTC. It codes for CASSGGGPNYEQYF.

V usage is TRBV2 and J usage is TRBJ2-3; 7 positions match TRBD2. CDR3 length: 17 residues. The V segment lost 3 bases and the J segment 2 bases; nucleotides outside the gene matches: 11. Germline-derived CDR1 and CDR2 are SNHLY and FYNNEI. The CDR3 DNA is TGTGCCAGCAGTGATTGGGCTAGCGGATCACACACAGATACGCAGTATTTT. Translating it yields CASSDWASGSHTDTQYF.

The DNA for the CDR3 is TGCAGTGCTAGAGCCACGGACAGGGACTATGGCTACACCTTC. Translation: CSARATDRDYGYTF. This chain uses TRBV20-1 with TRBJ1-2; 8 bases map to TRBD1. V was clipped by 1 base and J by 3 bases; unmatched bases: 4. Germline V gives CDR1 DFQATT, CDR2 SNEGSKA (reference sequence). The CDR3 length is 14 residues.

The chain links TRBV9 to TRBJ2-7; D remains unclear. V lost 3 bases and J lost 7, with 14 bases in between. CDR3 length equals 13 residues. Germline-derived CDR1 and CDR2 are SGDLS and YYNGEE. The CDR3 DNA sequence: TGTGCCAGCAGCGGGGGAACTGCCAGGGAGCAGTACTTC. It specifies CASSGGTAREQYF.

CDR3 region: CASPGRMNTEAFF. CDR3 nucleotides: TGTGCCAGCCCAGGACGGATGAACACTGAAGCTTTCTTT. The chain recombines TRBV2 with TRBJ1-1; D remains unclear. With 8 bases removed from V and 0 bases from J, the gap between germline ends came to 10 bases. CDR3 size: 13 residues. Germline values: CDR1 SNHLY, CDR2 FYNNEI.

This chain uses TRBV24-1 with TRBJ2-7; D unresolved. V was shortened by 12 bases and J by 3 bases, with 14 bases between the two germline ends. The CDR3 has 12 amino acids. Germline values: CDR1 KGHDR, CDR2 SFDVKD. The CDR3 sequence: CAHPTRLYEQYF. The DNA of the CDR3 is TGTGCCCACCCGACTCGCCTCTACGAGCAGTACTTC.

The genes are TRBV27 and TRBJ2-1; no reliable D call. This CDR3 contains 13 residues. Germline CDR1 MNHEY, CDR2 SMNVEV (reference sequence). The ends were cut back, 9 bases at V and 0 bases at J, with 9 bases in the middle. The CDR3, as DNA: TGTGCCAGTGCACCGAGCTCCTACAATGAGCAGTTCTTC. Amino acid sequence: CASAPSSYNEQFF.

The V call is TRBV28, the J call TRBJ2-7; TRBD1 matches 8 bases. Looked up from germline, CDR1 is MDHEN and CDR2 is SYDVKM. This CDR3 comprises 12 residues. V shed 9 bases and J 6 bases; nucleotides not matched to a gene: 7. The CDR3 is CASKQGVAEQYF. The CDR3 DNA follows: TGTGCCAGTAAACAGGGGGTGGCCGAGCAGTACTTC.

The rearrangement links TRBV29-1 to TRBJ2-1; the match to TRBD2 covers 11 bases. The CDR3 totals 13 residues. Trimming at V came to 4 bases and at J to 10 bases, leaving 6 bases not matched to a gene. CDR1 and CDR2 from the germline V gene are SQVTM and ANQGSEA. As DNA, the CDR3 is TGCAGCGTTGTAGCGGGAGGGCCTCGGGAGCAGTTCTTC. Its protein product is CSVVAGGPREQFF.

V and J are TRBV20-1 and TRBJ2-1, with 7 nucleotides matching TRBD2. This CDR3 has 15 residues. Germline V lookup: CDR1 DFQATT, CDR2 SNEGSKA (reference sequence). The J segment lost 0 bases and the V segment lost 5 bases, leaving 7 bases of the junction unmatched. CDR3 bases: TGCAGTGCTCCTGGAGGCGGGAGCTCCTACAATGAGCAGTTCTTC. Amino acids: CSAPGGGSSYNEQFF.

This rearrangement joins TRBV5-1 to TRBJ2-7, with a possible D match to TRBD2 (6 bases). Germline loops: CDR1 SGHRS, CDR2 YFSETQ. V was cut by 4 bases and J by 3 bases, with 14 bases left in between. The CDR3 is 14 amino acids. The CDR3 loop is CASSLYSGDYEQYF. The CDR3 DNA reads TGCGCCAGCAGCCTATATTCGGGGGACTACGAGCAGTACTTC. Variable domain in full (rest from reference TRBV5-1 and TRBJ2-7): KAGVTQTPRYLIKTRGQQVTLSCSPISGHRSVSWYQQTPGQGLQFLFEYFSETQRNKGNFPGRFSGRQFSNSRSEMNVSTLELGDSALYLCASSLYSGDYEQYFGPGTRLTVT.

The chain is built from TRBV15 and TRBJ2-4; D is unresolved. The CDR3 covers 17 residues. V shed 0 bases and J shed 0 bases, with 12 bases lying between them. Germline loops: CDR1 LNHNV, CDR2 YYDKDF (reference sequence). For the CDR3, the DNA is TGTGCCACCAGCAGAGATCGGGCGCCTCTAGCCAAAAACATTCAGTACTTC. Its protein product is CATSRDRAPLAKNIQYF. Looking up the rest from reference TRBV15 and TRBJ2-4 gives the full variable domain: DAMVIQNPRYQVTQFGKPVTLSCSQTLNHNVMYWYQQKSSQAPKLLFHYYDKDFNNEADTPDNFQSRRPNTSFCFLDIRSPGLGDTAMYLCATSRDRAPLAKNIQYFGAGTRLSVL.

J is TRBJ1-2 and V is TRBV27; 12 bases match TRBD1. The germline gives CDR1 MNHEY, CDR2 SMNVEV (reference sequence). The CDR3 length is 17 residues. V gave up 9 bases and J gave up 4 bases; unmatched junction bases: 15. The CDR3 loop reads CASRPGQGAHGAYGYTF. The CDR3 DNA reads as TGTGCCAGTCGTCCGGGACAGGGGGCGCATGGGGCCTATGGCTACACCTTC.

The chain combines TRBV7-9 with TRBJ1-2, with 7 positions matching TRBD1. The germline CDR1 and CDR2 sequences are SEHNR and FQNEAQ (reference sequence). J gave up 2 bases and V 7 bases, and 10 bases lay outside the gene matches. This CDR3 is 15 amino acids long. CDR3 sequence: CASNHDRDVNYGYTF. The DNA of the CDR3 is TGTGCCAGCAACCATGACAGGGACGTGAACTATGGCTACACCTTC.